These 8 T cell receptor beta chains came from one sample sequenced in a study of shared clonotypes between healthy human individuals. The method was immunoSEQ multiplex PCR; TCRdb's version includes in-frame clones alone and lacks a portion of them. The data contain over a million clones, 75% to 80% of them singletons. The source material was memory CD4+ T cells from PBMCs. As to subset: CD45RA-negative fraction. Receptors originate from a man aged 18 to 29 in good health. Some clones in this sample may be carry-over from other donors' samples.

The V gene is TRBV6-1, the J gene TRBJ2-7; 10 nucleotides align to TRBD1. The germline gives CDR1 MNHNS, CDR2 SASEGT. CDR3 length equals 15 residues. V shed 7 bases, J shed 3 bases, and the junction held 9 bases outside the gene matches. This CDR3 is CASTEGGTGVYEQYF. In nucleotides, the CDR3 is TGTGCCAGCACCGAGGGAGGGACAGGGGTCTACGAGCAGTACTTC.

The rearrangement links TRBV29-1 to TRBJ1-1; D gene unclear. The germline V gene has CDR1 SQVTM and CDR2 ANQGSEA. Trimming cost V 7 bases and J 0 bases, with 9 bases left between them. The CDR3 has 12 residues. CDR3 nucleotide sequence: TGCAGCGCCGGCCGGTTGAACACTGAAGCTTTCTTT. Amino acid sequence: CSAGRLNTEAFF.

This chain connects TRBV5-1 to TRBJ1-1, with D possibly matching TRBD1 (5 bases). The CDR3 is 15 amino acids. The germline V gene encodes CDR1 SGHRS and CDR2 YFSETQ. With 4 bases removed from V and 4 bases from J, the gap between germline ends came to 17 bases. The CDR3 region is CASSPRVGDSTEAFF. As DNA, the CDR3 is TGCGCCAGCAGCCCTAGGGTGGGGGATAGCACTGAAGCTTTCTTT. Full variable domain (remainder filled in from reference TRBV5-1 and TRBJ1-1): KAGVTQTPRYLIKTRGQQVTLSCSPISGHRSVSWYQQTPGQGLQFLFEYFSETQRNKGNFPGRFSGRQFSNSRSEMNVSTLELGDSALYLCASSPRVGDSTEAFFGQGTRLTVV.

The chain carries TRBV19 and TRBJ1-2; D gene unclear. In germline, CDR1 is LNHDA, CDR2 SQIVND (reference sequence). The V gene lost 6 bases and the J gene lost 0 bases, with 11 bases spanning the gap. There are 14 residues in the CDR3. The CDR3 DNA sequence: TGTGCCAGTAGCAATAGGTTAGCTAACTATGGCTACACCTTC. Protein sequence: CASSNRLANYGYTF.

The chain couples TRBV7-9 to TRBJ2-7, with TRBD2 as a possible D gene (5 bases). V was pared by 5 bases and J by 13 bases, with 15 bases between. This CDR3 region has 11 residues. In germline, CDR1 is SEHNR, CDR2 FQNEAQ (reference sequence). The CDR3 loop reads CASSGLGERYF. In DNA, the CDR3 is TGTGCCAGCAGCGGTCTCGGGGAGCGATACTTC. The full variable domain, rest sourced from reference TRBV7-9 and TRBJ2-7, is DTGVSQNPRHKITKRGQNVTFRCDPISEHNRLYWYRQTLGQGPEFLTYFQNEAQLEKSRLLSDRFSAERPKGSFSTLEIQRTEQGDSAMYLCASSGLGERYFGPGTRLTVT.

Here the CDR3 DNA reads TGTGCCAGTAGTATACGCCGGGGACTAGCGGGAGTTAATGAGCAGTTCTTC. Translation gives CASSIRRGLAGVNEQFF. The chain combines TRBV19 with TRBJ2-1, with 14 bases identical to TRBD2. This CDR3 spans 17 amino acids. The V gene's germline CDR1 is LNHDA and CDR2 SQIVND (reference sequence). J lost 7 bases, V lost 2 bases, and 7 bases had no gene match.

This clone came up a few times. The rearrangement uses TRBV28 and TRBJ2-7, with D perhaps TRBD2 (5 bases). CDR3 length: 12 residues. V dropped 4 bases and J dropped 7 bases, with 11 bases sitting between them. CDR1 is MDHEN and CDR2 is SYDVKM in the germline V gene. CDR3 coding DNA: TGTGCCAGCAGTTCCCCTGGGAGTGAGCAGTACTTC. It is translated as CASSSPGSEQYF. Full variable domain (remainder filled in from reference TRBV28 and TRBJ2-7): DVKVTQSSRYLVKRTGEKVFLECVQDMDHENMFWYRQDPGLGLRLIYFSYDVKMKEKGDIPEGYSVSREKKERFSLILESASTNQTSMYLCASSSPGSEQYFGPGTRLTVT.

For this clone: This sample also contains other DNA sequences that code for the same CDR3. The CDR3 DNA sequence: TGCAGCGTTGAAGGCAGGGGGCTGAACTATGGCTACACCTTC. As protein: CSVEGRGLNYGYTF. This chain joins TRBV29-1 and TRBJ1-2; TRBD1 aligns across 8 bases. CDR1 is SQVTM and CDR2 is ANQGSEA in the germline V gene. The V gene end was trimmed by 1 base and the J gene end by 2 bases; junction bases not matched to a gene: 3. The CDR3 runs to 14 residues.